This TCR beta chain was captured by sequencing in a study of T-cell memory formation after mild COVID-19. On the study more broadly: The TCR clusters were mostly specific to one donor. Whole-study findings and limits: The main location of contracting CD4+ clones was CM and EM, and that of contracting CD8+ clones was EMRA. Some clones that responded were present in memory (sampled pre-infection), which suggests cross-reactive memory joined.

V lost 3 bases, J lost 5 bases, and 5 bases stayed unmatched. Per germline, CDR1 SGHTS and CDR2 YDEGEE. The CDR3 has 14 residues. This clonotype was seen ten or more times. Its antigen remains unidentified. A single record per CDR3 protein comes from TCRdb applying MiXCR to the 5' RACE reads. The sample shows roughly 400,000 distinct CDR3 sequences, around a sixth of them seen only once. The specimen sequenced was PBMCs or a T cell subset sorted from them (not recorded which). The source of this sequence is a young man who had mild COVID-19 (a few samples of this study predate the infection). Cell type and time point are not known. The rearrangement uses TRBV5-8 and TRBJ2-3; TRBD2 matches at 8 bases. The CDR3 loop reads CASSSGGLIDTQYF. CDR3 sequence (DNA): TGTGCCAGCAGCTCGGGGGGGCTCATAGATACGCAGTATTTT.